This entry features one T cell receptor (beta chain) sequence. Its antigen is as yet unknown. Atypia-free adjacent lung came from at least 2 cm beyond the tumor margin. Only in-frame clones appear in the TCRdb table, and some are missing; sequencing was by immunoSEQ multiplex PCR. The sample comprises over a thousand clones, about 29% of which are singletons, and around an eighth rests with the top ten. This sample was taken from a study of T cells in localized non-small cell lung cancer. Findings and limits, study-wide: The study linked higher blood T cell density to longer overall survival.

From germline, CDR1 is SGHNT and CDR2 YENEEA. This CDR3 is 14 amino acids long. V was trimmed by 1 base and J by 10 bases, leaving 13 bases between them. The specimen comprised normal lung tissue next to the tumor, sampled before any cancer treatment. V is TRBV11-3 and J is TRBJ1-4; D may be TRBD1 (5 bases). This receptor was obtained from a man aged 40 to 70 with stage I lung adenocarcinoma. CDR3 nucleotides: TGTGCCAGCAGCTTAGGGGACCGGGATGGAAAACTGTTTTTT. It translates to CASSLGDRDGKLFF.